The 13 T cell receptor beta chains listed next were all sequenced from one sample in a study of Ad26.COV2.S vaccination and SARS-CoV-2 variants (dated by TCRdb to the early 2020s). Libraries were built with the immunoSEQ multiplex PCR assay. TCRdb retrieved this table from immuneACCESS and kept in-frame rearrangements only. Not all clones are present; in checked studies, unresolved V genes account for under half, and no reason is known for the remainder. In this sample the table shows 75,000 to 100,000 clones, less than 85% of which occur a single time. The top ten constitute about 17% of the sample. What the time point label conveys for this sample: individuals recovered from natural SARS-CoV-2 infection. The specimen was peripheral blood, collected after recovery from COVID-19. These receptors were obtained from a human donor who had recovered from COVID-19.

This chain uses TRBV9 with TRBJ1-2, with 7 bases identical to TRBD1. The CDR3 sequence is 14 residues long. After removal of 3 bases from V and 6 bases from J, the junction contained 8 bases not matched to a gene. Germline CDR1 and CDR2: SGDLS and YYNGEE. The CDR3 DNA sequence: TGTGCCAGCAGCGCCGCAGGGGGAGGAGATGGCTACACCTTC. Amino acids: CASSAAGGGDGYTF.

V and J are TRBV2 and TRBJ2-5; perhaps TRBD2 as D (6 bases). V shed 8 bases and J shed 5 bases, with 15 bases lying between them. Germline CDR1 reads SNHLY; CDR2 reads FYNNEI. The CDR3 loop spans 13 amino acids. The CDR3 is CASLYGSRETQYF. As DNA, the CDR3 is TGTGCCAGCCTATACGGGAGTCGGGAGACCCAGTACTTC.

This chain connects TRBV6-5 to TRBJ1-2; 7 bases are a match to TRBD1. The V segment lost 5 bases and the J segment 5 bases; nucleotides outside the gene matches: 11. This CDR3 is 15 amino acids long. Germline V lookup: CDR1 MNHEY, CDR2 SVGAGI. In nucleotides, the CDR3 is TGTGCCAGCAGTCCCCAGGGCTGGGACAGATATGGCTACACCTTC. Encoded protein: CASSPQGWDRYGYTF.

This chain uses TRBV6-6 with TRBJ1-5; a weak D match, TRBD1 (6 bases). CDR3 size: 14 residues. Trimming removed 2 bases at V and 6 bases at J, with 11 bases between. The germline V gene encodes CDR1 MNHNY and CDR2 SVGAGI (reference sequence). DNA of the CDR3: TGTGCCAGCAGTTACGAGGGGGAGAGTCAGCCCCAGCATTTT. Its translation is CASSYEGESQPQHF.

The chain couples TRBV19 to TRBJ1-3, with D uncertain. This CDR3 region has 11 residues. V was trimmed by 11 bases and J by 3 bases, leaving 8 bases between them. Germline assignment: CDR1 LNHDA and CDR2 SQIVND (reference sequence). The CDR3 nucleotides read TGTGCCGGTATCCTTGGAAACACCATATATTTT. It specifies CAGILGNTIYF.

The chain carries TRBV28 and TRBJ1-5; the D is unclear. This CDR3 has 12 residues. V lost 8 bases, J lost 0 bases, and 5 bases lay in between. CDR1 and CDR2 from the germline V gene are MDHEN and SYDVKM. The CDR3 DNA follows: TGTGCCAGCCGATATAGCAATCAGCCCCAGCATTTT. Protein product: CASRYSNQPQHF.

J is TRBJ2-3 and V is TRBV14; a possible D gene is TRBD2 (5 bases). V was trimmed by 1 base and J by 2 bases, leaving 10 bases between them. The CDR3 is 15 amino acids. Germline CDR1 SGHDN, CDR2 FVKESK. In DNA, the CDR3 is TGTGCCAGCAGCCAAGCGGGGAGAGTCACAGATACGCAGTATTTT. Translating gives CASSQAGRVTDTQYF.

J is TRBJ2-7 and V is TRBV27; D is possibly TRBD2 (5 bases). The CDR3 extends over 14 amino acids. Trimming removed 8 bases from V and 0 bases from J, with 14 bases in between. Germline V lookup: CDR1 MNHEY, CDR2 SMNVEV (reference sequence). Here the CDR3 DNA reads TGTGCCAGCCGTGTTAGCGTTAGCTCCTACGAGCAGTACTTC. Translating it yields CASRVSVSSYEQYF.

The chain recombines TRBV7-2 with TRBJ2-7, with TRBD1 matching 7 bases. The CDR3 totals 14 residues. Trimming took 5 bases from V and 6 from J; bases not matched to a gene: 10. Germline assignment: CDR1 SGHTA and CDR2 FQGNSA. The CDR3 DNA reads TGTGCCAGCAGCCCCATGGATCCAGGGGGCGAGCAGTACTTC. This sequence encodes CASSPMDPGGEQYF.

The table lists this clone with a count of one. V is TRBV2 and J is TRBJ2-2; unclear D gene. With 9 bases removed from V and 4 bases from J, the gap between germline ends came to 12 bases. Germline-derived CDR1 and CDR2 are SNHLY and FYNNEI. The CDR3 loop spans 13 amino acids. Written as DNA, the CDR3 is TGTGCCAGGCAAAGCCCCGCCACCGGGGAGCTGTTTTTT. This sequence encodes CARQSPATGELFF.

This CDR3 reads CASSAEEREGPGKFF. In nucleotides, the CDR3 is TGTGCCAGCAGCGCCGAAGAGCGGGAGGGCCCTGGAAAGTTCTTC. The gene calls are TRBV7-9 and TRBJ2-1; TRBD2 matches at 10 bases. CDR1 is SEHNR, CDR2 FQNEAQ, per germline (reference sequence). Losses at the gene ends were 5 bases for V and 14 bases for J; bases not matched to a gene: 15. CDR3 length: 15 residues.

This rearrangement joins TRBV28 to TRBJ1-2; D is ambiguous. The CDR3 loop spans 11 amino acids. V was pared by 5 bases and J by 4 bases, with 5 bases between. The germline gives CDR1 MDHEN, CDR2 SYDVKM. This CDR3 is CASSARYGYTF. Written as DNA, the CDR3 is TGTGCCAGCAGTGCGCGCTATGGCTACACCTTC.

This chain joins TRBV7-2 and TRBJ2-3, with 8 bases fitting TRBD1. V was clipped by 8 bases and J by 3 bases; unmatched bases: 7. The germline V gene encodes CDR1 SGHTA and CDR2 FQGNSA. The length of the CDR3 is 14 residues. The CDR3 protein is CASGQGAGTDTQYF. The CDR3 coding sequence is TGTGCCAGCGGGCAGGGGGCGGGGACAGATACGCAGTATTTT.